These 20 T cell receptor beta chains originate from one sample sequenced in a study of graft-versus-host responses after intestinal transplantation. Clones were sequenced by immunoSEQ multiplex PCR, and TCRdb holds only the in-frame ones, with some missing. This sample carries about 10,000 clones, 31% of them seen once, and the ten largest clones take roughly 5%. The material was alloreactive CD4+ T cells from a mixed lymphocyte reaction culture, obtained before transplantation. Indicated subset: CFSE-low proliferating T cells sorted from roughly six-day pre-transplant mixed lymphocyte reaction (GvH or HvG direction). The receptors here all came from a human patient who was an organ donor for intestinal transplantation.

The CDR3, as DNA: TGCGCCAGCAGCTCAGGCGTAGAGCAGTTCTTC. This translates into CASSSGVEQFF. This chain uses TRBV5-1 with TRBJ2-1; D unresolved. Per the germline V gene, CDR1 is SGHRS and CDR2 is YFSETQ. CDR3 length equals 11 residues. The V end was cut by 3 bases, the J end by 10 bases, with 8 bases between.

In its sample, this clone was seen a few times. The genes are TRBV5-4 and TRBJ1-2, with TRBD1 matching over 8 bases. The germline CDR1 and CDR2 sequences are SGHNT and YYREEE (reference sequence). The CDR3 runs to 12 residues. J was trimmed by 4 bases and V by 4 bases; bases with no gene match: 0. CDR3 nucleotides: TGTGCCAGCAGCACAGGGGGCTATGGCTACACCTTC. Its translation is CASSTGGYGYTF.

This clone was recorded a few times. This rearrangement joins TRBV7-2 to TRBJ2-2, with D hard to call. Germline CDR1 reads SGHTA; CDR2 reads FQGNSA. This CDR3 has 13 residues. The ends were cut back, 1 base at V and 7 bases at J, with 7 bases in the middle. Written as DNA, the CDR3 is TGTGCCAGCAGCTTAGTACGTAGCGGGGAGCTGTTTTTT. This gives the protein CASSLVRSGELFF.

This clone occurred a few times. This chain links TRBV6-1 with TRBJ2-7; no clear D gene. The CDR3 is made up of 15 amino acids. From germline, CDR1 is MNHNS and CDR2 SASEGT. Trimming removed 4 bases from V and 2 bases from J, with 15 bases in between. CDR3 loop: CASSVSVVPTYEQYF. The CDR3 nucleotides are TGTGCCAGCAGTGTTTCTGTAGTCCCAACCTACGAGCAGTACTTC.

This clone came up a few times. This chain uses TRBV18 with TRBJ1-5; D is unclear. Between the trimmed V and J ends, which lost 2 bases and 5 bases, there was a span of 13 bases. The germline gives CDR1 KGHSH, CDR2 LQKENI. This CDR3 contains 15 residues. The CDR3 sequence is CASSPSSRPHQPQHF. CDR3 DNA sequence: TGTGCCAGCTCACCATCGAGCCGTCCCCATCAGCCCCAGCATTTT.

The rearrangement uses TRBV19 and TRBJ2-7; TRBD1 matches at 8 bases. V was clipped by 6 bases and J by 3 bases; unmatched bases: 10. CDR1 is LNHDA, CDR2 SQIVND, per germline (reference sequence). This CDR3 spans 15 amino acids. CDR3 DNA sequence: TGTGCCAGTAGGAAATCCGGGACAGGTCTCTACGAGCAGTACTTC. Encoded protein: CASRKSGTGLYEQYF.

The rearrangement joins TRBV9 to TRBJ2-1, with D perhaps TRBD1 or TRBD2 (6 bases each). V lost 1 base and J lost 8, with 16 bases in between. Germline values: CDR1 SGDLS, CDR2 YYNGEE. This CDR3 contains 15 residues. The CDR3 is CASSVFGGGSHEQFF. DNA for the CDR3: TGTGCCAGCAGCGTATTTGGAGGGGGGAGTCATGAGCAGTTCTTC.

This clone is medium-sized in the sample. V gene TRBV6-6 combines with J gene TRBJ2-7, with 9 bases that match TRBD1. Germline V CDR1 and CDR2: MNHNY, SVGAGI (reference sequence). Germline trimming cut 7 bases from V and 0 bases from J; bases unmatched to any gene: 4. The CDR3 extends over 14 amino acids. CDR3 amino acids: CASKGGQGSYEQYF. The CDR3 bases are TGTGCCAGCAAAGGGGGACAGGGCTCCTACGAGCAGTACTTC.

The sample holds a few counts of this clone. The rearrangement links TRBV9 to TRBJ1-4; possible D gene TRBD1, 6 bases. Germline-derived CDR1 and CDR2 are SGDLS and YYNGEE. V lost 1 base and J 7 bases, leaving 11 bases between the germline ends. The CDR3 is 14 amino acids. Here the CDR3 reads CASSVTLQGEKLFF. The CDR3 region has the DNA TGTGCCAGCAGCGTAACCCTACAGGGTGAAAAACTGTTTTTT.

This clone ranks as medium-sized. The chain carries TRBV4-1 and TRBJ1-3; D call uncertain. The CDR3 extends over 16 amino acids. Germline loops: CDR1 MGHRA, CDR2 YSYEKL. Trimming removed 0 bases from V and 0 bases from J, with 9 bases in between. The CDR3 DNA is TGCGCCAGCAGCCAAGAGGAGTTGAGCTCTGGAAACACCATATATTTT. Translation gives CASSQEELSSGNTIYF.

The CDR3 region has the DNA TGTGCCAGCAGCCGCCGACAGTTAAGATATGGCTACACCTTC. Translating gives CASSRRQLRYGYTF. The V and J genes are TRBV14 and TRBJ1-2; possibly TRBD1 for D (5 bases). This CDR3 spans 14 amino acids. The germline V and J ends were trimmed by 4 bases and 5 bases, with 14 bases remaining between them. Germline V lookup: CDR1 SGHDN, CDR2 FVKESK.

This clone has only a few counts. This chain joins TRBV28 and TRBJ1-3, with D possibly being TRBD1 (5 bases). CDR1 is MDHEN and CDR2 is SYDVKM in the germline V gene. The CDR3 has 14 residues. V dropped 10 bases and J dropped 4 bases, with 17 bases sitting between them. In nucleotides, the CDR3 is TGTGCCACCTTGGGGCCCCTCCGGGGAAACACCATATATTTT. It translates to CATLGPLRGNTIYF. Together with reference TRBV28 and TRBJ1-3, the CDR3 gives the full variable domain: DVKVTQSSRYLVKRTGEKVFLECVQDMDHENMFWYRQDPGLGLRLIYFSYDVKMKEKGDIPEGYSVSREKKERFSLILESASTNQTSMYLCATLGPLRGNTIYFGEGSWLTVV.

The rearrangement links TRBV5-1 to TRBJ1-2, with D maybe TRBD1 (5 bases). V dropped 6 bases and J dropped 6 bases, with 21 bases sitting between them. Per germline, CDR1 SGHRS and CDR2 YFSETQ. The CDR3 runs 15 residues. CDR3 region: CASKGTAKGRDGYTF. In nucleotides, the CDR3 is TGCGCCAGCAAGGGGACGGCCAAAGGGAGGGATGGCTACACCTTC.

The gene calls are TRBV5-1 and TRBJ1-1; 8 bases map to TRBD1. This CDR3 has 14 residues. The germline CDR1 and CDR2 sequences are SGHRS and YFSETQ. V trimming: 6 bases; J trimming: 5 bases; junction bases outside the gene matches: 9. The CDR3 sequence: CASTSTGGVTEAFF. The CDR3 nucleotides are TGCGCCAGCACCTCAACAGGGGGGGTGACTGAAGCTTTCTTT.

The V call is TRBV28, the J call TRBJ2-7; either TRBD1 or TRBD2 may supply D (5 bases each). The V end lost 2 bases, the J end lost 3 bases, and 5 bases lay between the germline ends. Germline V gene sequence: CDR1 MDHEN, CDR2 SYDVKM. The CDR3 has 12 amino acids. This chain's CDR3 is CASSLGGYEQYF. The CDR3 DNA follows: TGTGCCAGCAGTTTAGGGGGCTACGAGCAGTACTTC. Full variable domain (remainder filled in from reference TRBV28 and TRBJ2-7): DVKVTQSSRYLVKRTGEKVFLECVQDMDHENMFWYRQDPGLGLRLIYFSYDVKMKEKGDIPEGYSVSREKKERFSLILESASTNQTSMYLCASSLGGYEQYFGPGTRLTVT.

The V call is TRBV30, the J call TRBJ2-5, with 7 positions matching TRBD1. The CDR3 covers 16 residues. V lost 1 base and J lost 5; bases outside the gene matches: 13. Germline CDR1 and CDR2: GTSNPN and SVGIG (reference sequence). CDR3 loop: CAWSAWGRGLAETQYF. CDR3 sequence (DNA): TGTGCCTGGAGTGCTTGGGGCAGGGGGTTAGCGGAGACCCAGTACTTC.

This chain links TRBV7-2 with TRBJ2-4, with D hard to call. The CDR3 runs to 10 residues. CDR1 SGHTA and CDR2 FQGNSA come from the germline V gene. V gave up 2 bases and J gave up 7 bases, with 0 bases separating them. The CDR3 DNA reads TGTGCCAGCAGCTTAAACATTCAGTACTTC. Translating it yields CASSLNIQYF.

The chain uses TRBV18 and TRBJ1-1, with TRBD1 as a possible D gene (6 bases). The CDR3 length is 14 residues. Per germline, CDR1 KGHSH and CDR2 LQKENI. V lost 3 bases to trimming and J lost 0 bases, with 8 bases between them. This CDR3 reads CASSPDSVNTEAFF. CDR3 in DNA: TGTGCCAGCTCACCGGACAGTGTGAACACTGAAGCTTTCTTT.

The chain employs TRBV7-9 and TRBJ2-7; 8 bases fit TRBD1. The V segment lost 3 bases and the J segment 2 bases; nucleotides outside the gene matches: 9. Germline loops: CDR1 SEHNR, CDR2 FQNEAQ (reference sequence). The CDR3 is 16 amino acids. The CDR3 DNA reads as TGTGCCAGCAGCTTGGCTACACCGGGACAGGCCTACGAGCAGTACTTC. This gives the protein CASSLATPGQAYEQYF.

The chain employs TRBV5-1 and TRBJ2-2, with D tentatively TRBD1 (5 bases). The CDR3 length is 13 residues. Germline V lookup: CDR1 SGHRS, CDR2 YFSETQ. V lost 0 bases and J lost 6, with 6 bases in between. CDR3 DNA sequence: TGCGCCAGCAGCTTGGGGGGCGCCGGGGAGCTGTTTTTT. Its translation: CASSLGGAGELFF. The full variable domain, completed using reference TRBV5-1 and TRBJ2-2, is KAGVTQTPRYLIKTRGQQVTLSCSPISGHRSVSWYQQTPGQGLQFLFEYFSETQRNKGNFPGRFSGRQFSNSRSEMNVSTLELGDSALYLCASSLGGAGELFFGEGSRLTVL.